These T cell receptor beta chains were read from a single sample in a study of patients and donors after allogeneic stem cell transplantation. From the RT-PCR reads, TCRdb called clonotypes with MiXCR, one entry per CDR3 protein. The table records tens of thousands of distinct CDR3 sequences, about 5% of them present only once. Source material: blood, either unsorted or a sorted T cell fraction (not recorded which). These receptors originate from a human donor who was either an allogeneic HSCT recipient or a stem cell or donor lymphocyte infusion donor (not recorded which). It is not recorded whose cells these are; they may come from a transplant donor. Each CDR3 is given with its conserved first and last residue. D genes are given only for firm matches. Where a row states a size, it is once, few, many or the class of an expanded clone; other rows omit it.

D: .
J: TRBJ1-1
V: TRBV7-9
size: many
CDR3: CASSQQGPNTEAFF
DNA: TGTGCCAGCAGCCAACAGGGTCCGAACACTGAAGCTTTCTTT

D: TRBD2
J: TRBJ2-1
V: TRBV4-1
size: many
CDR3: CASRPSSGRGYNEQFF
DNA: TGCGCCTCCCGCCCTTCTAGCGGGAGGGGGTACAATGAGCAGTTCTTC

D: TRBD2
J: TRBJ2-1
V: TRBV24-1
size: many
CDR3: CATSPGGGQPNNEQFF
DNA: TGTGCCACCAGTCCGGGGGGAGGGCAGCCAAACAATGAGCAGTTCTTC

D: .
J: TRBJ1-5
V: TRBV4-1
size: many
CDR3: CASSQVEVNQPQHF
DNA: TGCGCCAGCAGCCAAGTGGAAGTCAATCAGCCCCAGCATTTT

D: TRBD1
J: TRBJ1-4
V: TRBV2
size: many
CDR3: CATGQGGEKLFF
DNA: TGTGCCACGGGACAGGGAGGTGAAAAACTGTTTTTT

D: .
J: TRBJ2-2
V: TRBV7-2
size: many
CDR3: CASSPLMELFF
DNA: TGTGCCAGCAGCCCCCTCATGGAGCTGTTTTTT

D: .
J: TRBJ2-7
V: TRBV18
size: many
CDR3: CASSPRESTVYEQYF
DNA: TGTGCCAGCTCACCCCGGGAGAGTACGGTTTACGAGCAGTACTTC

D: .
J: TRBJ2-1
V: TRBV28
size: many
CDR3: CASSLMQDEQFF
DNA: TGTGCCAGCAGTTTAATGCAGGATGAGCAGTTCTTC

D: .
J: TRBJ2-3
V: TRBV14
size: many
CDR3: CASSQPDREVADTQYF
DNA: TGTGCCAGCAGCCAACCCGACCGAGAAGTCGCAGATACGCAGTATTTT

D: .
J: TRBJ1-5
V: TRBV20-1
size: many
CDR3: CSASPGDQPQHF
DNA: TGCAGTGCTTCCCCGGGGGATCAGCCCCAGCATTTT

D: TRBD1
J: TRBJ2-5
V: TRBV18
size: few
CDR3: CASSPGSQGETQYF
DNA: TGTGCCAGCTCACCGGGCTCACAGGGGGAGACCCAGTACTTC

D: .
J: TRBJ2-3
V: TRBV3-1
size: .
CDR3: CASSLGGRTTDTQYF
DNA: TGTGCCAGCAGCCTCGGAGGAAGAACCACAGATACGCAGTATTTT

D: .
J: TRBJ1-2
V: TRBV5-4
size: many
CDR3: CASSFGGQDYGYTF
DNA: TGTGCCAGCAGCTTCGGGGGTCAGGACTATGGCTACACCTTC

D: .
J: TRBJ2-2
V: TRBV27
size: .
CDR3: CATKKDRPSGELFF
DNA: TGTGCCACCAAAAAGGACAGACCCTCCGGGGAGCTGTTTTTT

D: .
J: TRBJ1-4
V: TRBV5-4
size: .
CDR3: CASRLNSEEKLFF
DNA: TGTGCCAGCAGGCTTAACAGTGAGGAAAAACTGTTTTTT

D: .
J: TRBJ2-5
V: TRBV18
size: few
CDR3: CASSPWVGSSETQYF
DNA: TGTGCCAGCTCACCTTGGGTCGGGAGTTCGGAGACCCAGTACTTC

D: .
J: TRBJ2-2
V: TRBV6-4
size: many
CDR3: CASSRLANTGELFF
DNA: TGTGCCAGCAGTCGACTAGCGAACACCGGGGAGCTGTTTTTT

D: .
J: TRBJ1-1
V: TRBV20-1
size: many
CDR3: CSARALQWVRAFF
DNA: TGCAGTGCTAGAGCACTCCAATGGGTGAGAGCTTTCTTT

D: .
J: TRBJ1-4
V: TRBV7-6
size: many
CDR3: CASSGRLNEKLFF
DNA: TGTGCCAGCAGCGGACGGCTGAATGAAAAACTGTTTTTT

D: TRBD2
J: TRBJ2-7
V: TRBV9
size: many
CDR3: CASSVGSGSYEQYF
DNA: TGTGCCAGCAGCGTAGGTAGCGGGAGCTACGAGCAGTACTTC

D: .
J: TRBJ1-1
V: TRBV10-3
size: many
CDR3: CAISESGGGAEAFF
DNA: TGTGCCATCAGTGAGTCAGGTGGGGGGGCTGAAGCTTTCTTT

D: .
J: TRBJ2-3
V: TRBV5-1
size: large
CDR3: CASSLPGTDTQYF
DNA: TGCGCCAGCAGCTTGCCCGGCACAGATACGCAGTATTTT

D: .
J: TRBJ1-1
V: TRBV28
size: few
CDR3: CASSPVDTEAFF
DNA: TGTGCCAGCAGCCCGGTTGATACTGAAGCTTTCTTT

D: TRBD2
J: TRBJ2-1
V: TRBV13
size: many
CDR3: CASSSGGAVNEQFF
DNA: TGTGCCAGCAGTAGCGGGGGGGCGGTAAATGAGCAGTTCTTC

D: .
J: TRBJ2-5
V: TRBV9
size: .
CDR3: CASSVAGGLEETQYF
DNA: TGTGCCAGCAGCGTAGCTGGGGGGTTGGAGGAGACCCAGTACTTC

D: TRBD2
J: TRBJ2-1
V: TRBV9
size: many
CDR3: CASSERGSGRDAQFF
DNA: TGTGCCAGCAGTGAGCGGGGGAGCGGGAGGGATGCGCAGTTCTTC

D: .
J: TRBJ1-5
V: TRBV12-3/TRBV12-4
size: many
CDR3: CASSLATGRRNQPQHF
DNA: TGTGCCAGCAGTTTAGCGACGGGGAGGCGCAATCAGCCCCAGCATTTT

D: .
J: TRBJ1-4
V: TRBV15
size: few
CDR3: CATSRATSGATNEKLFF
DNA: TGTGCCACCAGCAGAGCCACCTCCGGGGCAACTAATGAAAAACTGTTTTTT

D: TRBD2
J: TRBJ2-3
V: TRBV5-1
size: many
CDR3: CASQASGYSTDTQYF
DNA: TGCGCCAGCCAAGCTAGCGGCTATAGCACAGATACGCAGTATTTT

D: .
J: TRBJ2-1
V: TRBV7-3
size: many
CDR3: CASSDLYNEQFF
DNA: TGTGCCAGCAGCGACCTTTACAATGAGCAGTTCTTC

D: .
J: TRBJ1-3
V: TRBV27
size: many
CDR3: CASSLFGGRAGNTIYF
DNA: TGTGCCAGCAGTTTATTTGGGGGCAGGGCTGGAAACACCATATATTTT

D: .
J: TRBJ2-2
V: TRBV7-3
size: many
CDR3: CASSLAPGRTPGSCFF
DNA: .

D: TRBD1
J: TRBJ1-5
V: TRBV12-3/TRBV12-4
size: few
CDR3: CASSLDRGQYQPQHF
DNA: TGTGCCAGCAGTCTGGACAGGGGGCAATATCAGCCCCAGCATTTT

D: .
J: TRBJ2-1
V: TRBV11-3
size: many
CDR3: CASSLGRSLLWNEQFF
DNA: TGTGCCAGCAGCTTAGGGAGGTCCCTGTTATGGAATGAGCAGTTCTTC

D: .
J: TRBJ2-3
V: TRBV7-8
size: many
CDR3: CASNPSTDTQYF
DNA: TGTGCCAGCAATCCTAGCACAGATACGCAGTATTTT

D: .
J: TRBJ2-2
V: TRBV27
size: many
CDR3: CASSFFPPRTGELFF
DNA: TGTGCCAGCAGTTTTTTCCCTCCCCGGACCGGGGAGCTGTTTTTT

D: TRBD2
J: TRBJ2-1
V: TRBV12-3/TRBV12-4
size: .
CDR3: CASSPGGKFDNEQFF
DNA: TGTGCCAGCAGTCCGGGGGGGAAATTCGACAATGAGCAGTTCTTC

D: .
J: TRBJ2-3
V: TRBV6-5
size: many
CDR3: CASSYLGVQDGDTQYF
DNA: TGTGCCAGCAGTTACCTAGGGGTTCAGGATGGAGATACGCAGTATTTT

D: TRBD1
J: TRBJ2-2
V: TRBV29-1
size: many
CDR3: CSVGQGANTGELFF
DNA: TGCAGCGTAGGACAGGGGGCGAATACCGGGGAGCTGTTTTTT

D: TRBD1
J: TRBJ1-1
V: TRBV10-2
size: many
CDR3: CASRETGRYTEAFF
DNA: TGCGCCAGCAGAGAGACAGGGCGCTACACTGAAGCTTTCTTT

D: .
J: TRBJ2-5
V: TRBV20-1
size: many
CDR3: CSAREGAGAQGTQYF
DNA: TGCAGTGCTAGAGAAGGGGCGGGCGCCCAAGGGACCCAGTACTTC

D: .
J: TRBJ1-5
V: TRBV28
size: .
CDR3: CASRYRAGQPQHF
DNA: TGTGCCAGCAGGTACAGGGCGGGCCAGCCCCAGCATTTT

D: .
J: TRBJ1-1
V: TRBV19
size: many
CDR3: CASSIVGSGTEAFF
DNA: TGTGCCAGTAGTATTGTAGGGAGCGGCACTGAAGCTTTCTTT

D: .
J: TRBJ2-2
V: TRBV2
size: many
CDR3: CASSLLGVANTGELFF
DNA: TGTGCCAGCAGCCTCTTAGGGGTCGCGAACACCGGGGAGCTGTTTTTT

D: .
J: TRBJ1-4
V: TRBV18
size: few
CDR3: CASSPEGDPEKLFF
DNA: TGTGCCAGCTCCCCAGAAGGGGATCCTGAAAAACTGTTTTTT

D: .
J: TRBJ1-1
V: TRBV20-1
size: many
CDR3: CSARTGVSSEAFF
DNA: TGCAGTGCAAGGACGGGGGTATCCAGTGAAGCTTTCTTT

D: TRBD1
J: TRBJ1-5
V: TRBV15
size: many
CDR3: CATRGAGGIQPQHF
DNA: TGTGCCACCAGAGGGGCAGGGGGCATTCAGCCCCAGCATTTT

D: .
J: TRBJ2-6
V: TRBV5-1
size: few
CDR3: CASSLDSGSGANVLTF
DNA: TGCGCCAGCAGCTTGGATTCAGGGTCTGGGGCCAACGTCCTGACTTTC

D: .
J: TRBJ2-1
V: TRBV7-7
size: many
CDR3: CASSQVGYDEQFF
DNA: TGTGCCAGCAGCCAAGTAGGGTATGATGAGCAGTTCTTC

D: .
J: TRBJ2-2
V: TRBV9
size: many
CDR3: CASSVVTQNTGELFF
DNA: TGTGCCAGCAGCGTAGTTACCCAGAACACCGGGGAGCTGTTTTTT

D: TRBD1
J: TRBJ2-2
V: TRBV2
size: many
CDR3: CASSERAGGNTGELFF
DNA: TGTGCCAGCAGTGAAAGGGCAGGGGGAAACACCGGGGAGCTGTTTTTT

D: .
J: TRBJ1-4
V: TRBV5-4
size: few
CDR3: CASSLKGSEKLFF
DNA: TGTGCCAGCAGCTTGAAAGGGAGTGAAAAACTGTTTTTT

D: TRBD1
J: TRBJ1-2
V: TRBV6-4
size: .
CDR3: CASSAQGANGGYTF
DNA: TGTGCCAGCAGTGCGCAGGGGGCGAATGGTGGCTACACCTTC